These 5 T cell receptor beta chains came from one sample sequenced in a study of cytomegalovirus exposure and HLA in healthy donors. With 60 Vbeta and 13 Jbeta primers, the PCR was carried out. Profiling relied on immunoSEQ multiplex PCR, and the TCRdb table lists in-frame clones only, not all of them. This sample's table reports about 87,000 clones. Sequenced: PBMCs. Receptors originate from a man in his fifties in good health and CMV-seropositive.

Details on this clone: At one end the junction does not follow the germline gene, possibly because of a read error. The chain employs TRBV27 and TRBJ1-1; the D gene is possibly TRBD1 (5 bases). Germline lookup yields CDR1 MNHEY and CDR2 SMNVEV (reference sequence). The CDR3 is made up of 12 amino acids. CDR3 residues: CASSYGGSETFF. The DNA for the CDR3 is TGTGCCAGCAGTTACGGGGGAAGTGAAACTTTCTTT.

The chain is built from TRBV4-2 and TRBJ1-2, with D unresolved. The germline V gene encodes CDR1 LGHNA and CDR2 YNFKEQ. The CDR3 is 16 residues long. V lost 0 bases and J lost 5, with 16 bases in between. In nucleotides, the CDR3 is TGTGCCAGCAGCCAAGAAATAGAGGGCTCAATTTATGGCTACACCTTC. Its protein is CASSQEIEGSIYGYTF.

This rearrangement joins TRBV5-4 to TRBJ1-1, with TRBD1 matching 10 bases. The CDR3 covers 15 residues. With 3 bases clipped from V and 3 bases from J, the junction kept 5 bases outside the gene matches. The germline V gene has CDR1 SGHNT and CDR2 YYREEE (reference sequence). CDR3 bases: TGTGCCAGCAGCTCGGGGGACAGGGGATACACTGAAGCTTTCTTT. It codes for CASSSGDRGYTEAFF.

This chain joins TRBV4-2 and TRBJ2-1; the match to TRBD2 covers 7 bases. CDR1 is LGHNA and CDR2 is YNFKEQ in the germline V gene. V was pared by 1 base and J by 6 bases, with 9 bases of the junction left unmatched. CDR3 length equals 16 residues. CDR3 DNA: TGTGCCAGCAGCCAAGGGTCGGCGGGAGTTCCCAATGAGCAGTTCTTC. It specifies CASSQGSAGVPNEQFF.

This chain joins TRBV29-1 and TRBJ2-7; 9 nucleotides align to TRBD1. There are 13 residues in the CDR3. From germline, CDR1 is SQVTM and CDR2 ANQGSEA. With V trimmed by 7 bases and J by 0 bases, 4 bases remained unmatched. The CDR3 DNA reads as TGCAGCGCCAGGGGACAGGGCTCCTACGAGCAGTACTTC. This encodes CSARGQGSYEQYF.